The 15 T cell receptor beta chains presented below share a single source sample, sequenced in a study of cytomegalovirus exposure and HLA in healthy donors. The data were produced by immunoSEQ multiplex PCR, yet TCRdb's version contains in-frame clones alone and is incomplete. The sample has about 280,000 clones, roughly 90% seen once. The sequenced material came from PBMCs. Receptor source: a young woman in good health and CMV-seronegative.

J is TRBJ1-2 and V is TRBV10-3; D is unresolved. CDR3 length equals 15 residues. Germline CDR1 ENHRY, CDR2 SYGVKD. The V gene lost 1 base and the J gene lost 1 base, with 10 bases spanning the gap. This CDR3 is CAISELENLNYGYTF. In DNA form, the CDR3 reads TGTGCCATCAGTGAGTTAGAAAACCTTAACTATGGCTACACCTTC.

The rearrangement joins TRBV6-1 to TRBJ2-1, with 7 bases lining up with TRBD1. The V gene's germline CDR1 is MNHNS and CDR2 SASEGT. V was pared by 8 bases and J by 9 bases, with 10 bases of the junction left unmatched. The CDR3 sequence is 13 residues long. This CDR3 is CASRLTGWGEQFF. CDR3 in DNA: TGTGCCAGCCGATTGACAGGGTGGGGTGAGCAGTTCTTC.

This clone has only one observation. This chain links TRBV28 with TRBJ1-5; TRBD1 matches 8 bases. This CDR3 spans 15 amino acids. The germline gives CDR1 MDHEN, CDR2 SYDVKM. The ends lost 3 bases at V and 6 bases at J; junction bases unmatched: 7. CDR3 DNA: TGTGCCAGCAGTTTCGGACAGGGCGGGAGTCAGCCCCAGCATTTT. Translating it yields CASSFGQGGSQPQHF.

The V call is TRBV4-1, the J call TRBJ1-1; TRBD1 is a possible D gene (6 bases). The CDR3 has 17 amino acids. Germline V gene sequence: CDR1 MGHRA, CDR2 YSYEKL. The germline V and J ends were trimmed by 5 bases and 1 base, with 20 bases remaining between them. The CDR3 region has the DNA TGCGCCAGCAGCAAAGCGAAGGCAGGGGTCGAGAACACTGAAGCTTTCTTT. Its translation is CASSKAKAGVENTEAFF.

The chain recombines TRBV29-1 with TRBJ2-3, with a weak D call TRBD2 (6 bases). The CDR3 runs 14 residues. The germline V gene encodes CDR1 SQVTM and CDR2 ANQGSEA. Deletions cut 6 bases from V and 1 base from J, with 14 bases between. This CDR3 reads CSVPTSFRTDTQYF. The CDR3 coding sequence is TGCAGCGTCCCGACTAGTTTTCGCACAGATACGCAGTATTTT.

This clone was observed a few times. V usage is TRBV19 and J usage is TRBJ2-7; the D gene is possibly TRBD2 (6 bases). Germline-derived CDR1 and CDR2 are LNHDA and SQIVND (reference sequence). The V gene lost 10 bases and the J gene lost 3 bases, with 19 bases spanning the gap. The CDR3 has 14 residues. The CDR3 reads CATSSFGEDYEQYF. In DNA, the CDR3 is TGTGCCACTTCATCATTCGGGGAGGACTACGAGCAGTACTTC.

V gene TRBV29-1 combines with J gene TRBJ1-1, with 9 nucleotides matching TRBD1. The CDR3 extends over 14 amino acids. V lost 4 bases, J lost 6 bases, and 9 bases stayed unmatched. Germline V gene sequence: CDR1 SQVTM, CDR2 ANQGSEA. CDR3 region: CSVALLQGASEAFF. CDR3 nucleotide sequence: TGCAGCGTTGCTTTACTACAGGGGGCGTCTGAAGCTTTCTTT.

This chain uses TRBV19 with TRBJ2-7; the D gene is possibly TRBD1 (5 bases). The CDR3 totals 14 residues. The germline V gene encodes CDR1 LNHDA and CDR2 SQIVND (reference sequence). V lost 3 bases, J lost 6 bases, and 15 bases lay in between. In nucleotides, the CDR3 is TGTGCCAGTAGTATGGGGCAGCCCGCCGGCGAGCAGTACTTC. Encoded protein: CASSMGQPAGEQYF.

The chain employs TRBV28 and TRBJ2-7, with 7 bases matching TRBD1. Germline V gene data show CDR1 as MDHEN and CDR2 as SYDVKM. V shed 7 bases, J shed 7 bases, and the junction held 10 bases outside the gene matches. This CDR3 comprises 13 residues. CDR3 protein: CASTSGTVREQYF. Written as DNA, the CDR3 is TGTGCCAGCACCTCCGGGACAGTGCGTGAGCAGTACTTC. The variable domain in full, with the rest retrieved from reference TRBV28 and TRBJ2-7, is DVKVTQSSRYLVKRTGEKVFLECVQDMDHENMFWYRQDPGLGLRLIYFSYDVKMKEKGDIPEGYSVSREKKERFSLILESASTNQTSMYLCASTSGTVREQYFGPGTRLTVT.

The rearrangement uses TRBV5-4 and TRBJ1-2, with D hard to call. The CDR3 contains 16 residues. Germline assignment: CDR1 SGHNT and CDR2 YYREEE (reference sequence). V shed 0 bases and J shed 4 bases, with 16 bases lying between them. Written as DNA, the CDR3 is TGTGCCAGCAGCTTGGCCACAGTCTCAGCCTTCTATGGCTACACCTTC. Translation gives CASSLATVSAFYGYTF.

The chain recombines TRBV19 with TRBJ1-5; D is unresolved. This CDR3 is 14 amino acids long. Trimming removed 5 bases from V and 2 bases from J, with 10 bases in between. Germline values: CDR1 LNHDA, CDR2 SQIVND (reference sequence). CDR3 sequence: CASSGRVGNQPQHF. CDR3 sequence (DNA): TGTGCCAGTAGTGGGAGGGTAGGCAATCAGCCCCAGCATTTT.

This chain links TRBV4-1 with TRBJ2-7, with a possible D match to TRBD1 (6 bases). Germline-derived CDR1 and CDR2 are MGHRA and YSYEKL. The CDR3 length is 15 residues. V lost 1 base to trimming and J lost 3 bases, with 13 bases between them. CDR3 nucleotide sequence: TGCGCCAGCAGCCAAGTCGGGACAAACTACTACGAGCAGTACTTC. Protein: CASSQVGTNYYEQYF.

The chain joins TRBV9 to TRBJ1-3, with no clear D. Germline V gives CDR1 SGDLS, CDR2 YYNGEE. The CDR3 is made up of 15 amino acids. V was trimmed by 1 base and J by 0 bases, leaving 8 bases between them. The DNA for the CDR3 is TGTGCCAGCAGCGTAATAGCCAGCTCTGGAAACACCATATATTTT. Its protein product is CASSVIASSGNTIYF.

CDR3 sequence: CASRGQTVGQHF. For the CDR3, the DNA is TGTGCCAGCAGGGGACAGACCGTAGGGCAGCATTTT. The genes are TRBV2 and TRBJ1-5, with 7 nucleotides matching TRBD1. This CDR3 region has 12 residues. V shed 6 bases, J shed 13 bases, and the junction held 9 bases outside the gene matches. CDR1 and CDR2 from the germline V gene are SNHLY and FYNNEI.

This chain links TRBV27 with TRBJ2-1; TRBD2 agrees at 7 bases. This CDR3 has 15 amino acids. Trimming cost V 2 bases and J 2 bases; bases outside gene matches: 3. Germline CDR1 is MNHEY and CDR2 is SMNVEV (reference sequence). CDR3 sequence reads: CASSLAGEAYNEQFF. The DNA of the CDR3 is TGTGCCAGCAGTTTAGCGGGAGAAGCCTACAATGAGCAGTTCTTC.